Detailed here is one TCR beta chain. This CDR3 spans 12 amino acids. V lost 4 bases to trimming and J lost 1 base, with 5 bases between them. CDR1 SGHNT and CDR2 YYREEE come from the germline V gene (reference sequence). Sequencing was performed with immunoSEQ multiplex PCR; in TCRdb, only in-frame clones are kept and a portion is missing. The sample lists over 2 million clones; less than 95% were seen once. The data were taken from a study of shared clonotypes between healthy human individuals. This TCR derives from a man between 18 and 29 years old in good health. Some clones in this sample may be carry-over from other donors' samples. The gene calls are TRBV5-4 and TRBJ2-5; no clear D. The material sequenced was naive CD4+ T cells from PBMCs. Subset in this sample: CD45RA+ positively selected. This CDR3 is CASSAGQETQYF. CDR3 sequence (DNA): TGTGCCAGCAGCGCCGGCCAAGAGACCCAGTACTTC.